Listed below are T cell receptor beta chains from one sample, sequenced in a study of sequential checkpoint blockade in melanoma. Profiled with immunoSEQ multiplex PCR; TCRdb holds only in-frame clones, not every one. The table shows roughly 29,000 clones, with around 80% occurring only once. The starting material was CD8+ T cells sorted from blood (inferred from file names), obtained from a patient given nivolumab and ipilimumab in sequence. The receptors originated from a human donor with melanoma. The CDR3 runs from the conserved cysteine through the conserved F or W. Each record gives: CDR3 length, clone size, J gene, V gene, CDR3 protein. Size values are once, few and many counts, or a class for expanded clones, and some rows have none.

len: 13
abundance: -
j_gene: TRBJ2-5
v_gene: TRBV27
CDR3aa: CASLRAPGETQYF

len: 12
abundance: few
j_gene: TRBJ2-1
v_gene: TRBV5-1
CDR3aa: CASTAGNNEQFF

len: 15
abundance: -
j_gene: TRBJ2-4
v_gene: TRBV5-1
CDR3aa: CASSPDSGAKNIQYF

len: 13
abundance: -
j_gene: TRBJ1-4
v_gene: TRBV27
CDR3aa: CASTGLGNEKLFF

len: 14
abundance: -
j_gene: TRBJ1-2
v_gene: TRBV9
CDR3aa: CASSVGQANYGYTF

len: 12
abundance: -
j_gene: TRBJ2-7
v_gene: TRBV29-1
CDR3aa: CSVVGGPGEQYF

len: 13
abundance: -
j_gene: TRBJ2-7
v_gene: TRBV7-9
CDR3aa: CASSSRDSYEQYF

len: 15
abundance: -
j_gene: TRBJ2-7
v_gene: TRBV7-2
CDR3aa: CASSLARVRPDEQYF

len: 14
abundance: -
j_gene: TRBJ1-5
v_gene: TRBV28
CDR3aa: CASSRRGGNQPQHF

len: 13
abundance: -
j_gene: TRBJ2-1
v_gene: TRBV29-1
CDR3aa: CSVVGGSYNEQFF

len: 13
abundance: -
j_gene: TRBJ1-5
v_gene: TRBV27
CDR3aa: CATGDRAAQPQHF

len: 12
abundance: -
j_gene: TRBJ1-1
v_gene: TRBV4-1
CDR3aa: CASSQVNNQAFF

len: 15
abundance: once
j_gene: TRBJ2-1
v_gene: TRBV19
CDR3aa: CASSAGQGSLDEQFF

len: 15
abundance: -
j_gene: TRBJ1-1
v_gene: TRBV15
CDR3aa: CATSRDRQTNTEAFF

len: 19
abundance: -
j_gene: TRBJ2-5
v_gene: TRBV5-6
CDR3aa: CASSPPGLAGGPYQETQYF

len: 17
abundance: -
j_gene: TRBJ2-1
v_gene: TRBV6-4
CDR3aa: CASLVSTLGQKNNEQFF

len: 14
abundance: -
j_gene: TRBJ2-5
v_gene: TRBV18
CDR3aa: CASSPWGGEETQYF

len: 16
abundance: -
j_gene: TRBJ2-7
v_gene: TRBV5-4
CDR3aa: CASSSAKGLASYEQYF

len: 18
abundance: few
j_gene: TRBJ2-1
v_gene: TRBV28
CDR3aa: CASSLGGTSGIQGDEQFF

len: 14
abundance: once
j_gene: TRBJ2-7
v_gene: TRBV27
CDR3aa: CASSSGGLSYEQYF

len: 14
abundance: -
j_gene: TRBJ2-1
v_gene: TRBV7-3
CDR3aa: CASSPGGGYNEQFF

len: 16
abundance: -
j_gene: TRBJ2-1
v_gene: TRBV7-9
CDR3aa: CASSLAGASPYNEQFF

len: 14
abundance: -
j_gene: TRBJ2-7
v_gene: TRBV27
CDR3aa: CASSSLGSSYEQYF

len: 14
abundance: -
j_gene: TRBJ1-1
v_gene: TRBV27
CDR3aa: CASSLVGAHTEAFF

len: 14
abundance: once
j_gene: TRBJ2-1
v_gene: TRBV7-9
CDR3aa: CASSASAAYNEQFF

len: 11
abundance: once
j_gene: TRBJ2-7
v_gene: TRBV7-9
CDR3aa: CASSFLYEQYF

len: 15
abundance: -
j_gene: TRBJ1-5
v_gene: TRBV7-7
CDR3aa: CASSCPGTVRRPQHF